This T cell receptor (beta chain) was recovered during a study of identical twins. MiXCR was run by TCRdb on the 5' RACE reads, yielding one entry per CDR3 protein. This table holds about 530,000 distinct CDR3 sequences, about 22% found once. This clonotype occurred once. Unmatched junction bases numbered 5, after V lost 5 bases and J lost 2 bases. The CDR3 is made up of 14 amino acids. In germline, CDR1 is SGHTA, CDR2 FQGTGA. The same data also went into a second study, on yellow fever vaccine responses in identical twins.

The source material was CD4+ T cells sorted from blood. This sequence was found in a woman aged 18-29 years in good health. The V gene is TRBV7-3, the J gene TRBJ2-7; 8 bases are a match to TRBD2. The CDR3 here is CASSTTSGPYEQYF. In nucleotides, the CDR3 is TGTGCCAGCAGCACCACTAGCGGCCCCTACGAGCAGTACTTC.